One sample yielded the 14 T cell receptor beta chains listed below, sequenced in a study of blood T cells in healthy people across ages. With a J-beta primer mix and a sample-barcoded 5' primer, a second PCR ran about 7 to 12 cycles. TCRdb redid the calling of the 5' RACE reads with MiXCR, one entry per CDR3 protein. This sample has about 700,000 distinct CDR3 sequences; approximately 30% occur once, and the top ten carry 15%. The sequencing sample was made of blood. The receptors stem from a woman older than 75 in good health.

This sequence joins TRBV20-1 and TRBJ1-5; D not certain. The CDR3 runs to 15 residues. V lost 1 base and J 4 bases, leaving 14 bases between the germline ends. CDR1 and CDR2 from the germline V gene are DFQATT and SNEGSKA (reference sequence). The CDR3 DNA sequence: TGCAGTGCTAGAGGGGGTCTTACGGAGAATCAGCCCCAGCATTTT. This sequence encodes CSARGGLTENQPQHF.

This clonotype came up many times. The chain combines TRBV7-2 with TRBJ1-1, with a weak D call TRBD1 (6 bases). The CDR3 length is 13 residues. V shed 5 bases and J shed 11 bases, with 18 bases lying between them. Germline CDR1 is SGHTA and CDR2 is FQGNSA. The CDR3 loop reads CASSLAGAGSAFF. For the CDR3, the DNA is TGTGCCAGCAGCCTGGCGGGGGCGGGCTCGGCTTTCTTT.

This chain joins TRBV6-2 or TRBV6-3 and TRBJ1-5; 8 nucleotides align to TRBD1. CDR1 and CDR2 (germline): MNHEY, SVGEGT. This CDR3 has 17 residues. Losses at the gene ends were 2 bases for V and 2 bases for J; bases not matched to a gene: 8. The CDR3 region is CASSYGAGGYGNQPQHF. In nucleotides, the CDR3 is TGTGCCAGCAGTTACGGGGCAGGGGGCTATGGCAATCAGCCCCAGCATTTT.

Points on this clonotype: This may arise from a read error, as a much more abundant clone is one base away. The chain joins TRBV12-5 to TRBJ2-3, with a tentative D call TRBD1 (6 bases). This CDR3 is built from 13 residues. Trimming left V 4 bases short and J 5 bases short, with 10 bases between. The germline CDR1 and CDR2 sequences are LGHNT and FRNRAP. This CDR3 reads CASGSPGVDTQYF. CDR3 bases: TGTGCTAGTGGTTCCCCAGGGGTAGATACGCAGTATTTT.

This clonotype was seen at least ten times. The CDR3 nucleotides read TGTGCCAGCAGTTCCCCCTCACCCACGGACAGGGACTACGAGCAGTACTTC. Translating gives CASSSPSPTDRDYEQYF. This chain connects TRBV28 to TRBJ2-7; 8 nucleotides align to TRBD1. Trimming removed 4 bases from V and 3 bases from J; junction bases left unmatched: 14. This CDR3 has 17 residues. Germline V gives CDR1 MDHEN, CDR2 SYDVKM.

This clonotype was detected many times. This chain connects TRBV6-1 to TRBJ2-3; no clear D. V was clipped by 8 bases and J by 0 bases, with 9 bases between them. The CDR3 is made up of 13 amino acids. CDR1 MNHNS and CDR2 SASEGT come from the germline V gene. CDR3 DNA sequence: TGTGCCAGCGGGTCGAGAAGCACAGATACGCAGTATTTT. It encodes CASGSRSTDTQYF.

The CDR3 nucleotides are TGTGCCATCAGTGAGCGGGTCAGGGGCAAAAACATTCAGTACTTC. Protein: CAISERVRGKNIQYF. J is TRBJ2-7 and V is TRBV10-3; D perhaps matches TRBD1 (6 bases). The last part of the DNA fits TRBJ2-4 better; the J call may be wrong. This CDR3 is 15 amino acids long. Germline values: CDR1 ENHRY, CDR2 SYGVKD.

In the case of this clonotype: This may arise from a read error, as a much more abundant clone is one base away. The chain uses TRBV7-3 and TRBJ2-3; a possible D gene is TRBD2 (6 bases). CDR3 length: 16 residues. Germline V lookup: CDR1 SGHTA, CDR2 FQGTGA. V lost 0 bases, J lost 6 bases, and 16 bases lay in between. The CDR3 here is CASSLTEGRPGDTQYF. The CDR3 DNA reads TGTGCCAGCAGCTTAACGGAGGGCAGACCGGGGGATACGCAGTATTTT.

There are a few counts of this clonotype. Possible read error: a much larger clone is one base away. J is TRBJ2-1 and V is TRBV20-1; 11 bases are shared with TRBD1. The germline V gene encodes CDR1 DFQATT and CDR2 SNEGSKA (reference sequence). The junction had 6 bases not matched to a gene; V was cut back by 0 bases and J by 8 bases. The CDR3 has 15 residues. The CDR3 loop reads CSARDGTGGWYEQFF. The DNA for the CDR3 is TGCAGTGCTAGAGATGGGACAGGGGGTTGGTATGAGCAGTTCTTC.

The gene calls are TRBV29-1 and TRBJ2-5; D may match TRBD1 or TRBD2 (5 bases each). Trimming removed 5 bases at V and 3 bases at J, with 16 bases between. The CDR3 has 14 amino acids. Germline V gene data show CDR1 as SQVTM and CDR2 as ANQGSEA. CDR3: CSVLDGRGEETQYF. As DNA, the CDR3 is TGCAGCGTTTTAGACGGGCGAGGGGAAGAGACCCAGTACTTC.

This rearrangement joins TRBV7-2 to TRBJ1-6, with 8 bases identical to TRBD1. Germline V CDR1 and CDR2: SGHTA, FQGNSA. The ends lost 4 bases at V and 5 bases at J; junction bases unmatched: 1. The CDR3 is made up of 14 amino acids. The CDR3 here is CASSWTGNNSPLHF. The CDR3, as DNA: TGTGCCAGCAGCTGGACAGGGAATAATTCACCCCTCCACTTT.

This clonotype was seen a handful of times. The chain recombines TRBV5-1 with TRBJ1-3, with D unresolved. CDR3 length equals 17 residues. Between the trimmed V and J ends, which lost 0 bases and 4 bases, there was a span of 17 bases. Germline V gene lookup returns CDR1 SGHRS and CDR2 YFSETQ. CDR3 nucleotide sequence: TGCGCCAGCAGCTTGGGGGCAGTGACCACGGGAGGAAACACCATATATTTT. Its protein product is CASSLGAVTTGGNTIYF.

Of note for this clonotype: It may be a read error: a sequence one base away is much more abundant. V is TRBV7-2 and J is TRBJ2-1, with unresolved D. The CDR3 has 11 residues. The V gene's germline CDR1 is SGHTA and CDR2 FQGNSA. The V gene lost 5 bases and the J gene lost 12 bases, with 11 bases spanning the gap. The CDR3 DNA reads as TGTGCCAGCAGCCTCCGTGTCGGGCAGTTCTTC. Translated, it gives CASSLRVGQFF.

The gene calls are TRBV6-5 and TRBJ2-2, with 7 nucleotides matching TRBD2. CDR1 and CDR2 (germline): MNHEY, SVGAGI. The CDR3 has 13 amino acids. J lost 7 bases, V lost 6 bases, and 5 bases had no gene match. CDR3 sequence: CASRFGGNGELFF. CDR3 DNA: TGTGCCAGCAGGTTCGGGGGGAACGGGGAGCTGTTTTTT.